This T cell receptor (beta chain) was captured in a study of shared clonotypes between healthy human individuals. Here immunoSEQ multiplex PCR was the method, and the copy in TCRdb shows in-frame clones only, minus some. Among about 750,000 clones, more than 85% were seen once, and the ten largest hold less than 25%. The naive CD8 subset, CD45RO-negative cells positively selected for CCR7, excluded terminally differentiated effector memory CD45RA+ cells. Germline CDR1 and CDR2: SGHTA and FQGNSA. V shed 2 bases and J 4 bases; nucleotides not matched to a gene: 1. CDR3 length: 14 residues. The source is a man younger than 40 in good health. Sequenced material: naive CD8+ T cells sorted from blood. The V gene is TRBV7-2, the J gene TRBJ2-7, with 11 bases identical to TRBD2. The chain's CDR3 is CASSLWTSGYEQYF. The CDR3, as DNA: TGTGCCAGCAGCTTATGGACTAGCGGGTACGAGCAGTACTTC.